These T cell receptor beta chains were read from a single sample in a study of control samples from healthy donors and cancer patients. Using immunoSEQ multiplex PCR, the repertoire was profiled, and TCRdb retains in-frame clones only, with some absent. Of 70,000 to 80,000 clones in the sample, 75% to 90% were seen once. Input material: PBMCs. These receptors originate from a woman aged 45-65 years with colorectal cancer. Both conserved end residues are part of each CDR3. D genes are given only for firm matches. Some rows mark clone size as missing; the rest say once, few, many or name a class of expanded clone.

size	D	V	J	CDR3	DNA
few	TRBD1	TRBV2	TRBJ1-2	CASSTGVGGYTF	TGTGCCAGCAGTACAGGGGTAGGTGGCTACACCTTC
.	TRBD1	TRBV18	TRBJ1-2	CASSPDRGNGYTF	TGTGCCAGCTCACCAGACAGGGGTAATGGCTACACCTTC
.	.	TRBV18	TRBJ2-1	CASSPQTRANEQFF	TGTGCCAGCTCACCGCAGACCAGAGCCAATGAGCAGTTCTTC
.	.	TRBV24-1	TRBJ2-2	CATSDFAVSNTGELFF	TGTGCCACCAGTGATTTCGCCGTTTCGAACACCGGGGAGCTGTTTTTT
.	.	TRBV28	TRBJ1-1	CASRAMTRRLTEAFF	TGTGCCAGCAGAGCAATGACACGGAGGTTGACTGAAGCTTTCTTT
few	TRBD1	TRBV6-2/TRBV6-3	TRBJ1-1	CASSGGQVGNTEAFF	TGTGCCAGCAGCGGGGGACAGGTTGGGAACACTGAAGCTTTCTTT
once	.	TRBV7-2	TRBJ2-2	CASSHSTGELFF	TGTGCCAGCAGCCACAGTACCGGGGAGCTGTTTTTT
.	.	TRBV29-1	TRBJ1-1	CSVDRGGTEAFF	TGCAGCGTTGACAGGGGAGGCACTGAAGCTTTCTTT
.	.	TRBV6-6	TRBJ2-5	CASSSQETQYF	TGTGCCAGCAGTTCCCAAGAGACCCAGTACTTC
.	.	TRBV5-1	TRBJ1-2	CASSTGTISGGYTF	TGCGCCAGCAGCACGGGGACAATTAGTGGTGGCTACACCTTC
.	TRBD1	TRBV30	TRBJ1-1	CAWGQGAIEAFF	TGTGCCTGGGGACAGGGGGCCATTGAAGCTTTCTTT
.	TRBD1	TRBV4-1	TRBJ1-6	CASSQPGTVPNSPLHF	TGCGCCAGCAGCCAACCCGGGACAGTTCCTAATTCACCCCTCCACTTT
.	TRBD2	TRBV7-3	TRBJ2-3	CASSPSLWRGDPSTDTQYF	TGTGCCAGCAGCCCCAGTCTTTGGCGGGGGGACCCTAGCACAGATACGCAGTATTTT
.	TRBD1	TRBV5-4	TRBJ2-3	CASSFWTGGADTQYF	TGTGCCAGCAGCTTTTGGACAGGGGGCGCAGATACGCAGTATTTT
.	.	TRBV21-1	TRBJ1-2	CASSIVPGQGDSYGYTF	TGTGCCAGCAGCATCGTCCCGGGACAGGGGGACTCCTATGGCTACACCTTC
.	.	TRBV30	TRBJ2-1	CAWSVSDNEQFF	TGTGCCTGGAGTGTTTCCGACAATGAGCAGTTCTTC
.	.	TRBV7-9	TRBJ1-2	CASSRPTGPYGYTF	TGTGCCAGCAGCCGGCCGACGGGACCATATGGCTACACCTTC
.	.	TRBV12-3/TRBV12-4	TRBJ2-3	CASKPGAGDTQYF	TGTGCCAGCAAACCGGGGGCAGGAGATACGCAGTATTTT
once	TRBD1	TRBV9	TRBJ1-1	CTSSAAGGGLRTEAFF	TGTACCAGCAGCGCCGCAGGGGGAGGGCTGAGGACTGAAGCTTTCTTT
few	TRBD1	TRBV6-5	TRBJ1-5	CASRSPGGASQPQHF	TGTGCCAGCAGAAGCCCAGGGGGCGCGAGCCAGCCCCAGCATTTT
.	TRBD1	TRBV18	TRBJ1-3	CASSTRDSAFSGNTIYF	TGTGCCAGCTCAACCCGGGACAGCGCCTTCTCTGGAAACACCATATATTTT
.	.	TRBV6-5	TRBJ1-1	CASSRNEGNTEAFF	TGTGCCAGCAGTCGTAACGAGGGGAACACTGAAGCTTTCTTT
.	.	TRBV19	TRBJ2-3	CASSLRVADTQYF	TGTGCCAGTAGTCTTAGGGTTGCAGATACGCAGTATTTT
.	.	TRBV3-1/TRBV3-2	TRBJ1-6	CASSPGQGRNSPLHF	TGTGCCAGCAGCCCCGGGCAGGGTCGGAATTCACCCCTCCACTTT
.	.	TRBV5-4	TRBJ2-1	CASSFIGVKNEQFF	TGTGCCAGCAGCTTTATCGGGGTAAAAAATGAGCAGTTCTTC
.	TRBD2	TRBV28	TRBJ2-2	CASSESGMTGELFF	TGTGCCAGCAGTGAGAGCGGGATGACCGGGGAGCTGTTTTTT
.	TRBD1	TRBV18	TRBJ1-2	CASTPGQGANGYTF	TGTGCCAGCACCCCGGGACAGGGGGCGAATGGCTACACCTTC
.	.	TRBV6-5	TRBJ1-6	CASMKDRGDSPLHF	TGTGCCAGCATGAAGGACAGAGGTGATTCACCCCTCCACTTT
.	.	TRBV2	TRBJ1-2	CASSRTSSNYGYTF	TGTGCCAGCAGCCGGACTTCTTCTAACTATGGCTACACCTTC
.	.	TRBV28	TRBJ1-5	CASSLDRINQPQHF	TGTGCCAGCAGTTTAGACCGTATTAATCAGCCCCAGCATTTT
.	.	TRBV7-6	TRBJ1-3	CASSLEVPSRSGNTIYF	TGTGCCAGCAGCTTAGAAGTGCCCAGCAGGTCTGGAAACACCATATATTTT
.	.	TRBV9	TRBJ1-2	CASSPTETGGEYGYTF	TGTGCCAGCAGCCCCACAGAGACCGGGGGGGAGTATGGCTACACCTTC
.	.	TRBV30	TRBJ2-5	CAWSRLEVETQYF	TGTGCCTGGAGTAGGCTTGAGGTCGAGACCCAGTACTTC
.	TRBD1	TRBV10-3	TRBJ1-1	CAISPRTGNTEAFF	TGTGCCATCAGCCCCAGGACAGGGAACACTGAAGCTTTCTTT
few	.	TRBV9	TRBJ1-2	CASSAREFYGYTF	TGTGCCAGCAGCGCCAGAGAGTTTTATGGCTACACCTTC
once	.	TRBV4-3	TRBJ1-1	CASSSAPGKGTEAFF	TGCGCCAGCAGCTCGGCTCCGGGAAAGGGCACTGAAGCTTTCTTT
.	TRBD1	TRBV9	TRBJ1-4	CASSVGTGPNEKLFF	TGTGCCAGCAGCGTTGGGACAGGACCTAATGAAAAACTGTTTTTT
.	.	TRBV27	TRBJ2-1	CASRRTPSPYNEQFF	TGTGCCAGCAGGAGGACTCCTTCCCCCTACAATGAGCAGTTCTTC
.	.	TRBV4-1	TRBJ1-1	CASSQDSQPPGAFF	TGCGCCAGCAGCCAAGATAGTCAGCCCCCAGGAGCTTTCTTT
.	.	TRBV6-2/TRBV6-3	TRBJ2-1	CASSYRQPHEQFF	TGTGCCAGCAGTTACAGGCAGCCCCATGAGCAGTTCTTC
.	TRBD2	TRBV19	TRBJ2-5	CASSIVGTSGVETQYF	TGTGCCAGTAGTATAGTGGGGACTAGCGGGGTAGAGACCCAGTACTTC
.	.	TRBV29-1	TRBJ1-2	CSVLRGRENGGYTF	TGCAGCGTCCTTCGGGGCAGGGAAAACGGTGGCTACACCTTC
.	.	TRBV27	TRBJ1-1	CASRREVNMNTEAFF	TGTGCCAGCCGTCGGGAAGTCAATATGAACACTGAAGCTTTCTTT
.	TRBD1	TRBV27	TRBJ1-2	CASSLRGTGWGYTF	TGTGCCAGCAGTTTAAGAGGGACAGGCTGGGGCTACACCTTC
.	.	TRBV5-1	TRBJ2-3	CASSLGQEFTDTQYF	TGCGCCAGCAGCTTGGGACAGGAATTCACAGATACGCAGTATTTT
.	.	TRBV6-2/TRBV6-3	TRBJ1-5	CASSYGGEGNQPQHF	TGTGCCAGCAGTTACGGGGGGGAAGGCAATCAGCCCCAGCATTTT
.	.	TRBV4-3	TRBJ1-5	CASSQGLMSNQPQHF	TGCGCCAGCAGCCAAGGACTCATGAGCAATCAGCCCCAGCATTTT
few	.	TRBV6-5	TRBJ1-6	CASSRSDSPLHF	TGTGCCAGTTCTAGGTCGGACTCACCCCTCCACTTT
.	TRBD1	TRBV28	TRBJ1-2	CASSSIQGAPLYGYTF	TGTGCCAGCAGTTCCATCCAGGGGGCGCCCCTCTATGGCTACACCTTC
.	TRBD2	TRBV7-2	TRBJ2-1	CASSLVGLAGVAYNEQFF	TGTGCCAGCAGCTTAGTAGGTCTAGCGGGGGTTGCCTACAATGAGCAGTTCTTC
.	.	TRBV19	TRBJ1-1	CASSIAVGGDTEAFF	TGTGCCAGTAGTATAGCAGTGGGAGGAGACACTGAAGCTTTCTTT
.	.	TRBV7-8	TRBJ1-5	CASSPDLLQPQHF	TGTGCCAGCAGCCCCGATCTTTTGCAGCCCCAGCATTTT
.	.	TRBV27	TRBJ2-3	CASGQFTDTQYF	TGTGCCAGTGGACAATTCACAGATACGCAGTATTTT
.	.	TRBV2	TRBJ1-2	CASSERVGSVGYTF	TGTGCCAGCAGTGAACGGGTGGGGTCGGTTGGCTACACCTTC
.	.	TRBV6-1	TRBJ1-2	CASSESSYGYTF	TGTGCCAGCAGTGAATCCAGTTATGGCTACACCTTC